This entry lists 7 T cell receptor beta chains sequenced from one sample in a study of cytomegalovirus exposure and HLA in healthy donors. PCR was performed using 60 Vbeta and 13 Jbeta primers. This table comes from immunoSEQ multiplex PCR, and its TCRdb copy is limited to in-frame clones, with some not included. The repertoire holds roughly 180,000 clones, with roughly four fifths as singletons. Sequencing was carried out using PBMCs. Source of these receptors: a male donor in good health and CMV-seronegative.

The gene calls are TRBV30 and TRBJ2-2; D uncertain. Germline CDR1 GTSNPN, CDR2 SVGIG (reference sequence). This CDR3 has 14 amino acids. V dropped 2 bases and J dropped 3 bases, with 10 bases sitting between them. The CDR3 DNA is TGTGCCTGGAGTATCCGACTTTACACCGGGGAGCTGTTTTTT. Its translation: CAWSIRLYTGELFF.

The chain combines TRBV11-1 with TRBJ2-3; 14 bases are a match to TRBD2. The germline V gene has CDR1 SGHAT and CDR2 FQDESV (reference sequence). The V gene end was trimmed by 5 bases and the J gene end by 5 bases; junction bases not matched to a gene: 3. This CDR3 is built from 15 residues. This chain's CDR3 is CASSLGLAGVDTQYF. The CDR3 nucleotides are TGTGCCAGCAGCCTGGGACTAGCGGGAGTAGATACGCAGTATTTT.

The chain uses TRBV5-3 and TRBJ1-5; 7 bases are shared with TRBD1. TRBV5-3 is designated an ORF whose function remains uncertain. The CDR3 contains 15 residues. Trimming at V came to 1 base and at J to 0 bases, leaving 1 base not matched to a gene. The CDR3 protein is CARSLRGLSNQPQHF. CDR3 bases: TGTGCCAGAAGCTTGAGGGGGCTTAGCAATCAGCCCCAGCATTTT.

This rearrangement joins TRBV30 to TRBJ2-7; the match to TRBD2 covers 8 bases. Germline-derived CDR1 and CDR2 are GTSNPN and SVGIG (reference sequence). The junction had 9 bases not matched to a gene; V was cut back by 0 bases and J by 5 bases. There are 15 residues in the CDR3. CDR3 residues: CAWSVLGAGDHEQYF. CDR3 nucleotides: TGTGCCTGGAGTGTACTGGGAGCGGGAGACCACGAGCAGTACTTC.

CDR3 sequence: CASSAQASTDTQYF. CDR3 nucleotide sequence: TGTGCCAGCAGTGCCCAAGCTAGCACAGATACGCAGTATTTT. The chain links TRBV6-4 to TRBJ2-3; D uncertain. The CDR3 runs 14 residues. Trimming left V 4 bases short and J 0 bases short, with 8 bases between. Germline V gives CDR1 MRHNA, CDR2 SNTAGT.

This chain uses TRBV7-8 with TRBJ1-5; D perhaps matches TRBD1 (5 bases). Trimming pared 0 bases from V and 0 bases from J, leaving 21 bases between. The CDR3 covers 20 residues. Germline CDR1 SGHVS, CDR2 FQNEAQ. CDR3 in DNA: TGTGCCAGCAGCTTAGCGCGGGGCAGGGAGGCTAGCTATAGCAATCAGCCCCAGCATTTT. Protein sequence: CASSLARGREASYSNQPQHF.

The chain has TRBV30 and TRBJ1-3; possible D gene TRBD1, 5 bases. The germline gives CDR1 GTSNPN, CDR2 SVGIG (reference sequence). V lost 6 bases and J 3 bases, leaving 12 bases between the germline ends. CDR3 size: 13 residues. DNA for the CDR3: TGTGCCTGCCGGCTGGGACTTGGAAACACCATATATTTT. Encoded protein: CACRLGLGNTIYF. Full variable domain (rest looked up from reference TRBV30 and TRBJ1-3): SQTIHQWPATLVQPVGSPLSLECTVEGTSNPNLYWYRQAAGRGLQLLFYSVGIGQISSEVPQNLSASRPQDRQFILSSKKLLLSDSGFYLCACRLGLGNTIYFGEGSWLTVV.